These T cell receptor beta chains were read from a single sample in a study of T cell responses to AZD1222 COVID-19 vaccine. Assay: immunoSEQ multiplex PCR; the TCRdb copy retains only in-frame clones and omits some. The profile shows around 100,000 clones, approximately 86% of them singletons. The input for sequencing was peripheral blood, taken on day 0 of AZD1222 vaccination. Receptors originate from an adult in good health. CDR3s include the opening cysteine and the closing phenylalanine or tryptophan. The order of the fields is D gene, J gene, clone size, V gene, CDR3 DNA, CDR3 protein. The D gene is left open where the match is weak. Size is stated for part of the rows, as once, few or many counts, or as a class when the clone is expanded.

- TRBJ2-7 - TRBV7-9 TGTGCCAGCAGCTACCGGAAGGGCTACGAGCAGTACTTC CASSYRKGYEQYF
- TRBJ1-5 - TRBV2 TGTGCCAGCAGTGAAGCAGGGGGTAATAGCAATCAGCCCCAGCATTTT CASSEAGGNSNQPQHF
- TRBJ1-3 few TRBV27 TGTGCCAGCAGTTTAGTACCTCCTGGAAACACCATATATTTT CASSLVPPGNTIYF
- TRBJ1-4 - TRBV30 TGTGCCTGGACCACTCGGGGGACTGATGAAAAACTGTTTTTT CAWTTRGTDEKLFF
TRBD2 TRBJ2-1 - TRBV27 TGTGCCAGCAGCTTAGAAGGACTAGCGGCACACAATGAGCAGTTCTTC CASSLEGLAAHNEQFF
- TRBJ2-7 - TRBV18 TGTGCCAGCTCACCAGAAGTCTTAGCCGACGAGCAGTACTTC CASSPEVLADEQYF
- TRBJ1-5 - TRBV6-5 TGTGCCAGCAGTTACGGGCGGGTACATAGCAATCAGCCCCAGCATTTT CASSYGRVHSNQPQHF
TRBD1 TRBJ1-2 - TRBV5-4 TGTGCCAGCAGCTCACGTACAGGGGGTGCCAACTATGGCTACACCTTC CASSSRTGGANYGYTF
- TRBJ1-1 - TRBV18 TGTGCCAGCTCACCCTCCGGGCCGGCCAACACTGAAGCTTTCTTT CASSPSGPANTEAFF
TRBD2 TRBJ2-7 - TRBV6-5 TGTGCCAGCAGTTACGGGCTAGCGGGAGGATTGTCCGAGCAGTACTTC CASSYGLAGGLSEQYF